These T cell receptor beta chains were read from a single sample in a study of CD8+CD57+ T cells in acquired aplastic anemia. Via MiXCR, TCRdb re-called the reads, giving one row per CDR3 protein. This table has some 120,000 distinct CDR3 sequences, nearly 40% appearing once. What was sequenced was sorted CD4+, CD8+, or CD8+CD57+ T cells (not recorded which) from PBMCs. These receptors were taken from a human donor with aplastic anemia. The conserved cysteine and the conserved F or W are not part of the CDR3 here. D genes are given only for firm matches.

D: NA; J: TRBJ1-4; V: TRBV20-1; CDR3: SARWDQTEKLF
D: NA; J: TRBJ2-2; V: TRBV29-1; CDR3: GDHMNTGELF
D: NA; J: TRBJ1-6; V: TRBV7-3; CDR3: ASSHSRDSPLH
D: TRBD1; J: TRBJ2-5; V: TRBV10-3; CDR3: AISESTGGRETQY
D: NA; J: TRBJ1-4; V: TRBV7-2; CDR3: ASSGPRHNEKLF
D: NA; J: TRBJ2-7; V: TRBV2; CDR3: ASSEGAGYYEQY
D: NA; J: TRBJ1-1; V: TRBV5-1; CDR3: ASSPGDRGTEAF
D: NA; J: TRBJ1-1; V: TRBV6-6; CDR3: ASSYSLLNTEAF
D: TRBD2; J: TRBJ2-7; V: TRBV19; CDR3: ASSHGTSVYEQY
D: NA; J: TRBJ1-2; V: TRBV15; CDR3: ATSRERGTGGYT
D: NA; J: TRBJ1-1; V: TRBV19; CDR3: ASSIDRGEAF
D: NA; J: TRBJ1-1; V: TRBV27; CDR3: ASSLSRVNTEAF
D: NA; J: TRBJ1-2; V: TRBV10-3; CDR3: AISLRDGGTYGYT
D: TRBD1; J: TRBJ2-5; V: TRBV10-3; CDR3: AISDPTGGREAQY
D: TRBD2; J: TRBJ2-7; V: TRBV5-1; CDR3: ASSLATGGEQY
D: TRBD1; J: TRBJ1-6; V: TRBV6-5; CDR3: ASSYVTGVDSPLH
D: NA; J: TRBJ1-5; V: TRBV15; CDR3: ATSRDRTENQPQH
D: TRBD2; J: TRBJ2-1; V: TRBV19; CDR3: ASSIRGGVYNEQF
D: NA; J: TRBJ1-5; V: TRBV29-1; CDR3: SVASSAWGNQPQH
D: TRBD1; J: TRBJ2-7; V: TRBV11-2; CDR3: ASSLGGTGDYEQY
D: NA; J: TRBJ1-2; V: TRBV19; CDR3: ASSIPTQGRGYT
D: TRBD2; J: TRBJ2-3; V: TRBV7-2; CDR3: ASSPGGRGAEDTQY
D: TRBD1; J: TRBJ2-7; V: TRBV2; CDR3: ASSRQGQNEQY
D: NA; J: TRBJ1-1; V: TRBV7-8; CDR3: ASSFQQMNTEAF
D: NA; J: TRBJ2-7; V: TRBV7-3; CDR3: ASSWGTEQY
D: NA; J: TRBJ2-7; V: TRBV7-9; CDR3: ASSLERVQGHEQY
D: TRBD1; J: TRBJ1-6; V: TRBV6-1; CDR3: ASSDQRTGGSPLH
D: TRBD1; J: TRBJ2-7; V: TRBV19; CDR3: ASSIRGQGSYEQY
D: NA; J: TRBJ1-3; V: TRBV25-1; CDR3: ASSRYSGNTIY
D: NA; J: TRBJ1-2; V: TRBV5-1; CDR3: ASSLLSDNSAYGYT
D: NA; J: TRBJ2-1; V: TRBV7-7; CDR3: ASSPGATLNNEQF
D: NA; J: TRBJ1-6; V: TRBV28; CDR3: ASSYVGESSPLH
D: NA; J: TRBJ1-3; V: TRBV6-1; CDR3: ASSATVDSGNTIY
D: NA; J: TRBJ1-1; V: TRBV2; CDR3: ASSKDSRPTEAF
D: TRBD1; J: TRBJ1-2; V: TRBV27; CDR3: ASSSAGQGLRYGYT
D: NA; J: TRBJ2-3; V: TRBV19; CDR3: ASSLRDTATDTQY
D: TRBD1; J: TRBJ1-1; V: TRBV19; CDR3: ASSLQGAAEAF
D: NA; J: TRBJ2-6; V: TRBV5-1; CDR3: ASSLSSGANVLT
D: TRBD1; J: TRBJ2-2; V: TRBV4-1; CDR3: ASSQDRQGELNTGELF
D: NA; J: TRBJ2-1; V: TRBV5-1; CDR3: ASSLTGNEQF
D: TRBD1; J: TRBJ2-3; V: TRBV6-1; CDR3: ASLEQGLYTDTQY
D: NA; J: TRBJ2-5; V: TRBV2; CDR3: ASKRLAQETQY
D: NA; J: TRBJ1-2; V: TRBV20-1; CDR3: SAPGTAAYGYT
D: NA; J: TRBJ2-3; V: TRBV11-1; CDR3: ASSAGVASTDTQY
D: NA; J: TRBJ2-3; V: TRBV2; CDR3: ASSPDGGSTDTQY
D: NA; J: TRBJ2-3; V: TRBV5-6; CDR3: ASSQRGWGTDTQY
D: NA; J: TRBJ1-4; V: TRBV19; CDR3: ASTDRNNEKLF
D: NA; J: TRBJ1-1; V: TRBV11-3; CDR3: ASSFGGPITEAF
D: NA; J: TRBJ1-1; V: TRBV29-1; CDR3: SVEVAF
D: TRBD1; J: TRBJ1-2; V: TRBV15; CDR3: ATSSSDRENGYT
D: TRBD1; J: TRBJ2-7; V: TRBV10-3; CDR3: AIRSGQGSYEQY
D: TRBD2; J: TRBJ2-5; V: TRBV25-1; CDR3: ASSERGGGIETQY
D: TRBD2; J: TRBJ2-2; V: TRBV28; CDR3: ASSPAGRGRAGELF
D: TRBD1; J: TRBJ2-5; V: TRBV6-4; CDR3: ASSDRFSTGVGQETQY
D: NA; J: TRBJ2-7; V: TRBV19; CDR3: ASSPSMGGGLEQY